This is a list of T cell receptor beta chains from one sample in a study of blood T cell repertoires in COVID-19. Sequencing was performed with immunoSEQ multiplex PCR; in TCRdb, only in-frame clones are kept and a portion is missing. The table lists around 360,000 clones, 70% to 90% of them singletons. The source material was PBMCs or T cells enriched from blood (not recorded which). Receptor source: a middle-aged man in a cohort exposed to, infected with or recovered from COVID-19 (not recorded which). The CDR3 runs from the conserved cysteine through the conserved F or W. The D gene is left open where the match is weak. Not every row has a clone size; where given, it reads once, few, many or a size class.

TRBV6-1	15	TRBD1	-	TRBJ1-6	TGTGCCACGCAGGGGGCGAGCGAGGGAAATTCACCCCTCCACTTT	CATQGASEGNSPLHF
TRBV3-1/TRBV3-2	14	-	-	TRBJ2-5	TGTGCCAGCAGCCATCTCCTCAGACAAGAGACCCAGTACTTC	CASSHLLRQETQYF
TRBV6-4	16	TRBD1	few	TRBJ2-5	TGTGCCAGCAGTGAGACCCCGGGACAGGGGCAAGAGACCCAGTACTTC	CASSETPGQGQETQYF
TRBV5-5	15	-	-	TRBJ1-2	TGTGCCAGCAGCTTGGAAGGGGCGATTAACTATGGCTACACCTTC	CASSLEGAINYGYTF
TRBV19	15	-	-	TRBJ2-6	TGTGCCAGTAGTATTCGCCAGGCTGGGGCCAACGTCCTGACTTTC	CASSIRQAGANVLTF
TRBV21-1	14	-	many	TRBJ1-5	TGTGCCAGCAGCAAACAGGGCCGCAATCAGCCCCAGCATTTT	CASSKQGRNQPQHF
TRBV7-3	17	TRBD1	-	TRBJ1-6	TGTGCCAGCAGCTTAAAGGGACAGGGGGCGGATAATTCACCCCTCCACTTT	CASSLKGQGADNSPLHF
TRBV19	15	TRBD2	-	TRBJ2-5	TGTGCCAGTAGCCGGACTAGCGGGAGCCGGAAGACCCAGTACTTC	CASSRTSGSRKTQYF
TRBV6-5	14	-	-	TRBJ1-1	TGTGCCAGCACCAAAAGGGGGTTGAACACTGAAGCTTTCTTT	CASTKRGLNTEAFF
TRBV28	14	TRBD1	-	TRBJ1-2	TGTGCCAGCAGTTTTCCTGGACAGGGAGGGGGCTACACCTTC	CASSFPGQGGGYTF